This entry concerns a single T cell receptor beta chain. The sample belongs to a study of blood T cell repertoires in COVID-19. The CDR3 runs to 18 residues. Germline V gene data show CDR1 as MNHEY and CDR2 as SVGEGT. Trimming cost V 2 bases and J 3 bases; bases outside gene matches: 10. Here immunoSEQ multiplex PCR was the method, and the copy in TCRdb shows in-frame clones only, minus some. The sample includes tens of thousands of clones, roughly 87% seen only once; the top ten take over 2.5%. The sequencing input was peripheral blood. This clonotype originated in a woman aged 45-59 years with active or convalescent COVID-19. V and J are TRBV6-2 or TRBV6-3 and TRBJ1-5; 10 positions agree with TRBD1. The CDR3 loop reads CASSYGTGDLVFNQPQHF. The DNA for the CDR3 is TGTGCCAGCAGTTACGGGACAGGGGACCTTGTTTTCAATCAGCCCCAGCATTTT.